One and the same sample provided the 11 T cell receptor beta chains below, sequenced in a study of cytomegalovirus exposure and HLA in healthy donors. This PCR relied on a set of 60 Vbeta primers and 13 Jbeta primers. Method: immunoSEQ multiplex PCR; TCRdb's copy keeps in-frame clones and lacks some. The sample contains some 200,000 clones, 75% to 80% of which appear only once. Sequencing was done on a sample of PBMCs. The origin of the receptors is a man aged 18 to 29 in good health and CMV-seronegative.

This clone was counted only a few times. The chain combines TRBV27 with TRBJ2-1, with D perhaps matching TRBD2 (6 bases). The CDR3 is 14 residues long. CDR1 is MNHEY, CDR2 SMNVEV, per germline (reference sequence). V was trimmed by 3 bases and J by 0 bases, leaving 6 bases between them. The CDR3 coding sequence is TGTGCCAGCAGTTTCGGGAGCTCCTACAATGAGCAGTTCTTC. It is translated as CASSFGSSYNEQFF.

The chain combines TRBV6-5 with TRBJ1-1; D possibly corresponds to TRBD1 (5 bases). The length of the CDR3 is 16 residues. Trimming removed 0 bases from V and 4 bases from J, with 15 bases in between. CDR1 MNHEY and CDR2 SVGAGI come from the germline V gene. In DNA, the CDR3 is TGTGCCAGCAGTTACTCGGGGCCGGGCCCGGGCACTGAAGCTTTCTTT. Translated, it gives CASSYSGPGPGTEAFF.

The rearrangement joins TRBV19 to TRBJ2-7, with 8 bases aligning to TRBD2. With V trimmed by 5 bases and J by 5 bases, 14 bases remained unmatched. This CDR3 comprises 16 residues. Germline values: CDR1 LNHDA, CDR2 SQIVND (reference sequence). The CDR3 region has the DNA TGTGCCAGTAGTCCCCGGGGGAGCGGGGGTAATAACGAGCAGTACTTC. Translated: CASSPRGSGGNNEQYF.

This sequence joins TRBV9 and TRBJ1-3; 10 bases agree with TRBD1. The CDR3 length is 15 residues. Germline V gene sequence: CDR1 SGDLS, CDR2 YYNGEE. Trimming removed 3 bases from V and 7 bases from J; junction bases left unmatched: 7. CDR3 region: CASSGGQGLGNTIYF. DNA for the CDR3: TGTGCCAGCAGCGGGGGACAGGGGCTTGGCAACACCATATATTTT.

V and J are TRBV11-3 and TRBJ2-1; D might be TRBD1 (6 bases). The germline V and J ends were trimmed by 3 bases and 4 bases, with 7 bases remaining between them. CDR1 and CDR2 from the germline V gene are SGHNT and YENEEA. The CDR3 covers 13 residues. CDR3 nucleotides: TGTGCCAGCAGCTTTACAGGGTACAATGAGCAGTTCTTC. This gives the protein CASSFTGYNEQFF. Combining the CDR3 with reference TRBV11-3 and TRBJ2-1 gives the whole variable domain EAGVVQSPRYKIIEKKQPVAFWCNPISGHNTLYWYLQNLGQGPELLIRYENEEAVDDSQLPKDRFSAERLKGVDSTLKIQPAELGDSAVYLCASSFTGYNEQFFGPGTRLTVL.

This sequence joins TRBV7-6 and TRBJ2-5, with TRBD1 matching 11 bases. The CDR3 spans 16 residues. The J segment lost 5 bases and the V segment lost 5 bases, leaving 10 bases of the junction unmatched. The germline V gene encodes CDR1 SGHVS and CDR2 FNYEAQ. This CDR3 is CASSRGQGALRETQYF. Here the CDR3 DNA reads TGTGCCAGCAGCCGAGGACAGGGGGCGCTTAGGGAGACCCAGTACTTC.

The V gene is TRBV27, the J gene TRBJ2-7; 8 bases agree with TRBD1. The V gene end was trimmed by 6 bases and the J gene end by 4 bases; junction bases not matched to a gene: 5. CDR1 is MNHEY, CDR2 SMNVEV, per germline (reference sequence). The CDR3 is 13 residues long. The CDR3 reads CASSLQGEYEQYF. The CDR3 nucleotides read TGTGCCAGCAGCTTACAGGGGGAATACGAGCAGTACTTC.

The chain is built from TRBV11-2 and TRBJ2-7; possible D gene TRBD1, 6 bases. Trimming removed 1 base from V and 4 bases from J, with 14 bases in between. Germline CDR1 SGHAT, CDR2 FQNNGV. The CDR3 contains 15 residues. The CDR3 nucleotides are TGTGCCAGCAGCTTAGGGGGGCCGGCTATTTACGAGCAGTACTTC. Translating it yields CASSLGGPAIYEQYF.

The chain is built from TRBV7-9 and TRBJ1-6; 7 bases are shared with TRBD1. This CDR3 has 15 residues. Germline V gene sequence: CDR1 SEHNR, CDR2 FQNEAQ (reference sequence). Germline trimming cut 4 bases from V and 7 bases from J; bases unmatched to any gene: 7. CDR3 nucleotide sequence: TGTGCCAGCAGCTCGGGACAGCCTTCAAATTCACCCCTCCACTTT. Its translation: CASSSGQPSNSPLHF.

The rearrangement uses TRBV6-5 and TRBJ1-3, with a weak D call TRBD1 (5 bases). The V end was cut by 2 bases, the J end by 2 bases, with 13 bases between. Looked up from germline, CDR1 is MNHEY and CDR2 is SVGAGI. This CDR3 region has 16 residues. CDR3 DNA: TGTGCCAGCAGTTACGGGTCAGGGTTAGCTGGAAACACCATATATTTT. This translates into CASSYGSGLAGNTIYF.

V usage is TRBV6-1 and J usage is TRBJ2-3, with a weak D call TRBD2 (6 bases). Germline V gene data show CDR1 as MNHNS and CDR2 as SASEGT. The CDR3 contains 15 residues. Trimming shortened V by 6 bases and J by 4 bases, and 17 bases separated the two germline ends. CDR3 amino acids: CASSPTRAFADTQYF. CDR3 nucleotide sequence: TGTGCCAGCAGCCCGACTAGGGCGTTCGCAGATACGCAGTATTTT.